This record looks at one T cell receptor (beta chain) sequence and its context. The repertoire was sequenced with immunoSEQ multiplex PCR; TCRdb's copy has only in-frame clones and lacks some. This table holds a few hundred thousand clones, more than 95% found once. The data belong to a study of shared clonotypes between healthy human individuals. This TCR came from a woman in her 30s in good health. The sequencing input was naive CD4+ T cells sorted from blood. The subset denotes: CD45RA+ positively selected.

The CDR3 is CASSLGVAGANVLTF. The DNA for the CDR3 is TGCGCCAGCAGCTTGGGCGTAGCTGGGGCCAACGTCCTGACTTTC. The V gene is TRBV5-1, the J gene TRBJ2-6; D gene uncertain. The CDR3 covers 15 residues. Deletions cut 0 bases from V and 2 bases from J, with 6 bases between. CDR1 is SGHRS, CDR2 YFSETQ, per germline.